Described below is a single T cell receptor beta chain sequence and its context. The repertoire was sequenced with immunoSEQ multiplex PCR; TCRdb's copy has only in-frame clones and lacks some. The data show hundreds of thousands of clones, approximately 91% seen once. The ends were cut back, 5 bases at V and 4 bases at J, with 14 bases in the middle. The CDR3 is made up of 14 amino acids. Germline V gene data show CDR1 as LGHNT and CDR2 as FRNRAP. This specimen comes from a study of blood T cell repertoires in COVID-19. The chain combines TRBV12-5 with TRBJ1-2; tentatively, D is TRBD1 (6 bases). Sequenced sample: PBMCs or T cells enriched from blood (not recorded which). The TCR sequence derives from a woman aged 40 to 50 who had recovered from COVID-19. The CDR3: CASGGNRVRYGYTF. The CDR3 nucleotides are TGTGCTAGTGGTGGGAACAGGGTTCGCTATGGCTACACCTTC.